This T cell receptor beta chain came from a study of patients and donors after allogeneic stem cell transplantation. This clonotype has just a few counts. TCRdb re-analysed the RT-PCR reads in MiXCR, keeping a single row per CDR3 protein. In the table there are 8,000 to 10,000 distinct CDR3 sequences, over 5.5% of which are singletons. CDR1 is DFQATT, CDR2 SNEGSKA, per germline (reference sequence). Unmatched junction bases numbered 14, after V lost 3 bases and J lost 1 base. The CDR3 is made up of 18 amino acids. The receptor comes from a human donor who was either an allogeneic HSCT recipient or a stem cell or donor lymphocyte infusion donor (not recorded which). It is not recorded whose cells these are; they may come from a transplant donor. The V and J genes are TRBV20-1 and TRBJ1-5; 8 bases line up with TRBD1. Sequenced input: blood, either unsorted or a sorted T cell fraction (not recorded which). The chain's CDR3 is CSAREGTGSQGSNQPQHF. In nucleotides, the CDR3 is TGCAGTGCTAGGGAGGGGACAGGCTCCCAGGGCAGCAATCAGCCCCAGCATTTT.